This T cell receptor beta chain was profiled in a study of T-cell reconstitution after alpha-beta-depleted transplantation in children. Study findings and constraints: After transplant, high TCRbeta diversity at day 60 in some patients arose from surviving recipient T cells and thymic progenitors. T-cell counts and diversity were attributed mostly to newly produced T cells one year after transplant. There were reportedly several hundred expanded graft clones from which alpha-beta T cells came about two months after transplant.

The CDR3 spans 14 residues. V shed 8 bases and J 5 bases; nucleotides not matched to a gene: 10. There are a few counts of this clonotype. Its specificity is not known. It was with unique molecular identifiers that the TCRbeta library was prepared. TCRdb re-called the PCR reads with MiXCR, one entry per CDR3 protein. This table has about 980,000 distinct CDR3 sequences, roughly 29% appearing once. Sequenced here: PBMCs, mostly from graft donor cells, sampled 360 days after TCRalphabeta/CD19-depleted stem cell transplant. This rearrangement joins TRBV12-3 or TRBV12-4 to TRBJ2-5; 8 positions agree with TRBD1. The sequence was collected from a boy less than two years old who had a stem cell transplant for SCID, so the T cells may come from the graft donor. This CDR3 is CASRRQGPGETQYF. The DNA of the CDR3 is TGTGCCAGCCGCCGACAGGGGCCAGGGGAGACCCAGTACTTC.